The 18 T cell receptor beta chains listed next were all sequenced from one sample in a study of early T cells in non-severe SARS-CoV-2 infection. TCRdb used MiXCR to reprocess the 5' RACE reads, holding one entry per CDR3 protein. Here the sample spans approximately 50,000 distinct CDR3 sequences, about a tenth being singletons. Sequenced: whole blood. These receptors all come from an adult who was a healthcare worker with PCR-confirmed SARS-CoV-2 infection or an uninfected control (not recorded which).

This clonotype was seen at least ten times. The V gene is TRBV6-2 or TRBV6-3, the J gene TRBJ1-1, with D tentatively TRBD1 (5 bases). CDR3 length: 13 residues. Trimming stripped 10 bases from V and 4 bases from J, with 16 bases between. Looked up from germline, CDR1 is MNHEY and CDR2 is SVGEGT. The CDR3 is CATLGGDGTEAFF. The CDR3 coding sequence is TGTGCCACCCTTGGAGGGGACGGCACTGAAGCTTTCTTT.

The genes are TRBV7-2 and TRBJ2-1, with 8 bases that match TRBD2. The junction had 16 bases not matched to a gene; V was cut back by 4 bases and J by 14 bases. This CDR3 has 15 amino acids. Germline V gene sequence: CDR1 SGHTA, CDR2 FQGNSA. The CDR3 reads CASSSYGAGSGREFF. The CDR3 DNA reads TGTGCCAGCAGCTCCTATGGCGCTGGGAGCGGGAGAGAGTTCTTC.

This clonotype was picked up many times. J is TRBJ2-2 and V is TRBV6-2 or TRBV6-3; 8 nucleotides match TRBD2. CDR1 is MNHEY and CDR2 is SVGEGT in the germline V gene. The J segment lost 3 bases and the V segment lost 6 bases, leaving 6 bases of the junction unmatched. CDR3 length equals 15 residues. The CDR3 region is CASRQSGSDTGELFF. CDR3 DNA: TGTGCCAGCAGACAAAGCGGGAGCGACACCGGGGAGCTGTTTTTT.

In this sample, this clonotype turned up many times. CDR3 nucleotide sequence: TGCAGCGGGGGACTAGCGGCCCGAAGTGAGCAGTTCTTC. Protein product: CSGGLAARSEQFF. This rearrangement joins TRBV29-1 to TRBJ2-1; 11 nucleotides line up with TRBD2. The ends lost 7 bases at V and 9 bases at J; junction bases unmatched: 8. CDR1 SQVTM and CDR2 ANQGSEA come from the germline V gene. The CDR3 runs 13 residues.

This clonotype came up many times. CDR3 sequence: CAISEGKAGVGEQFF. The CDR3, as DNA: TGTGCCATCAGTGAGGGTAAAGCGGGAGTCGGTGAGCAGTTCTTC. J is TRBJ2-1 and V is TRBV10-3, with TRBD2 identical over 8 bases. Germline assignment: CDR1 ENHRY and CDR2 SYGVKD. J lost 9 bases, V lost 2 bases, and 9 bases had no gene match. The CDR3 runs 15 residues.

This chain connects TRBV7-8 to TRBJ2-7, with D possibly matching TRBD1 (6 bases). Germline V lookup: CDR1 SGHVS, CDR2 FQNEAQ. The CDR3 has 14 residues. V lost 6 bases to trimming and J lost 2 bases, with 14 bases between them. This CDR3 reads CASRPGTLAYEQYF. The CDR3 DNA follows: TGTGCCAGCAGACCCGGGACACTCGCCTACGAGCAGTACTTC.

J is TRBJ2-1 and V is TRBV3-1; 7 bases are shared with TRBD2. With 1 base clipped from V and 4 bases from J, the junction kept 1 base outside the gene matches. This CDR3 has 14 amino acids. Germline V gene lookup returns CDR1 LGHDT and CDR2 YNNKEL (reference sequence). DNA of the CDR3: TGTGCCAGCAGCCAAGTGGGAGGGTACAATGAGCAGTTCTTC. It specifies CASSQVGGYNEQFF.

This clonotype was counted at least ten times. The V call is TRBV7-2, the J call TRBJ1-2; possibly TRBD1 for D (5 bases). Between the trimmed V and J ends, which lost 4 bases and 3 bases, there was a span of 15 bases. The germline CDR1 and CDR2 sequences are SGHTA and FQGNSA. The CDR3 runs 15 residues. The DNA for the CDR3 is TGTGCCAGCAGCTCATATTTAGTAGGGGACTATGGCTACACCTTC. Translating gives CASSSYLVGDYGYTF.

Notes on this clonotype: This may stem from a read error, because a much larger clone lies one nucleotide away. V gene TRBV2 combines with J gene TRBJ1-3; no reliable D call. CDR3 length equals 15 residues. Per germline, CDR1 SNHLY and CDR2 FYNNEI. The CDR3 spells CDSSAVGMGGNTIYF. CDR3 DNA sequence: TGTGACAGCAGTGCAGTCGGTATGGGCGGAAACACCATATATTTT. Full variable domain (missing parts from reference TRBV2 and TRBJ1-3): EPEVTQTPSHQVTQMGQEVILRCVPISNHLYFYWYRQILGQKVEFLVSFYNNEISEKSEIFDDQFSVERPDGSNFTLKIRSTKLEDSAMYFCDSSAVGMGGNTIYFGEGSWLTVV.

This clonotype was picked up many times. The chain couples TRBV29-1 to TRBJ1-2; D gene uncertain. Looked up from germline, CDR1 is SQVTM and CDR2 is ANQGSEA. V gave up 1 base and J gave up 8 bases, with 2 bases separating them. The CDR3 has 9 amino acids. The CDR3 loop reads CSVEGGYTF. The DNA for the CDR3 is TGCAGCGTTGAAGGCGGCTACACCTTC.

The CDR3 loop reads CASGKVRLAGGNTGELFF. CDR3 in DNA: TGTGCCAGCGGAAAAGTGAGACTAGCGGGAGGGAACACCGGGGAGCTGTTTTTT. The chain couples TRBV12-3 or TRBV12-4 to TRBJ2-2; 13 bases agree with TRBD2. The CDR3 sequence is 18 residues long. V gave up 8 bases and J gave up 1 base; unmatched junction bases: 10.

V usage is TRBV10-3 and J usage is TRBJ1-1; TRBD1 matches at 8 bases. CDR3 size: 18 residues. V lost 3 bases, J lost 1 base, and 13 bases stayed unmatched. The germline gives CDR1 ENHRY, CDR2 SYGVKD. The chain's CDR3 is CAISEVRTGTFSNTEAFF. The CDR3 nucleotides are TGTGCCATCAGTGAAGTTCGGACAGGGACCTTTTCGAACACTGAAGCTTTCTTT.

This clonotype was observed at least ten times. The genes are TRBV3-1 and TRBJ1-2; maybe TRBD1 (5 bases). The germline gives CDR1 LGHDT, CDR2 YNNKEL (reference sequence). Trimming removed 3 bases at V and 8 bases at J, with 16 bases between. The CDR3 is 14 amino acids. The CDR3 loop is CASSQSTRGRGYTF. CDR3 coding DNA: TGTGCCAGCAGCCAGTCAACAAGGGGCCGGGGCTACACCTTC.

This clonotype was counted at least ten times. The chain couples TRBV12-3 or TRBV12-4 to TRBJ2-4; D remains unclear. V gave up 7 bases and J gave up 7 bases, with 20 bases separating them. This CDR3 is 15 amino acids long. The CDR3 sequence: CASTFRPGQRNIQYF. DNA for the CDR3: TGTGCCAGCACTTTTCGGCCGGGTCAGAGGAACATTCAGTACTTC.

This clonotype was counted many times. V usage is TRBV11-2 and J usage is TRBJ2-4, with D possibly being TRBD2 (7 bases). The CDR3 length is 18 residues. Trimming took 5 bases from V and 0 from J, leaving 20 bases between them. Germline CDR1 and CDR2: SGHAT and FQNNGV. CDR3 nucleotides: TGTGCCAGCAGCCCAGAGGGGGGGTTACGTCTAGCCAAAAACATTCAGTACTTC. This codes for CASSPEGGLRLAKNIQYF.

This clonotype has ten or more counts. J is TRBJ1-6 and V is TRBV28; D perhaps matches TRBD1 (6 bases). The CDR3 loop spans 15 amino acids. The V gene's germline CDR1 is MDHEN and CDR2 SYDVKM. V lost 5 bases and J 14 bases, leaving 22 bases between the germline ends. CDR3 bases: TGTGCCAGCAGTAAAACACCAACGACGACAGGCACCCTCCACTTT. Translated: CASSKTPTTTGTLHF.

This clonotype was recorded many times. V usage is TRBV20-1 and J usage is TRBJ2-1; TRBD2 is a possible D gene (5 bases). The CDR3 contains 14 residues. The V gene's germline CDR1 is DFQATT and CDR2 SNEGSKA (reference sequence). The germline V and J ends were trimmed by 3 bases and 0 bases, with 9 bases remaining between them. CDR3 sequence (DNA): TGCAGTGCTAGGGACTCCAGCTCCTACAATGAGCAGTTCTTC. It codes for CSARDSSSYNEQFF.

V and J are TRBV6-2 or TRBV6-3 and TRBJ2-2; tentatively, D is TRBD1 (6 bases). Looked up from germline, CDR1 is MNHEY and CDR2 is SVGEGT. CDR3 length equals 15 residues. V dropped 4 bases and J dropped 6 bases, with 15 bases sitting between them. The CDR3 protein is CASSFFPTGSGELFF. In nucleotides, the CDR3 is TGTGCCAGCAGTTTCTTCCCTACAGGGTCCGGGGAGCTGTTTTTT.